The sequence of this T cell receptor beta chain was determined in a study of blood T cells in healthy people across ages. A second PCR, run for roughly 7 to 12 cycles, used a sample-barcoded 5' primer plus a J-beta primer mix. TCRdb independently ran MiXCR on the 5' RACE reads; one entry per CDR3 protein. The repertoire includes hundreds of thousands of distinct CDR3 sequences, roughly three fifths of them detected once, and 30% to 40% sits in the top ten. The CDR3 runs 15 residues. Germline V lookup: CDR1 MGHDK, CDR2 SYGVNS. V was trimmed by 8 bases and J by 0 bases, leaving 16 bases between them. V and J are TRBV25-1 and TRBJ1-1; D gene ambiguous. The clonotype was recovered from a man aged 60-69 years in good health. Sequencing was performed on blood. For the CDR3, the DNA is TGTGCCAGCCAGCAATCGGGGTATGTGAACACTGAAGCTTTCTTT. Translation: CASQQSGYVNTEAFF.